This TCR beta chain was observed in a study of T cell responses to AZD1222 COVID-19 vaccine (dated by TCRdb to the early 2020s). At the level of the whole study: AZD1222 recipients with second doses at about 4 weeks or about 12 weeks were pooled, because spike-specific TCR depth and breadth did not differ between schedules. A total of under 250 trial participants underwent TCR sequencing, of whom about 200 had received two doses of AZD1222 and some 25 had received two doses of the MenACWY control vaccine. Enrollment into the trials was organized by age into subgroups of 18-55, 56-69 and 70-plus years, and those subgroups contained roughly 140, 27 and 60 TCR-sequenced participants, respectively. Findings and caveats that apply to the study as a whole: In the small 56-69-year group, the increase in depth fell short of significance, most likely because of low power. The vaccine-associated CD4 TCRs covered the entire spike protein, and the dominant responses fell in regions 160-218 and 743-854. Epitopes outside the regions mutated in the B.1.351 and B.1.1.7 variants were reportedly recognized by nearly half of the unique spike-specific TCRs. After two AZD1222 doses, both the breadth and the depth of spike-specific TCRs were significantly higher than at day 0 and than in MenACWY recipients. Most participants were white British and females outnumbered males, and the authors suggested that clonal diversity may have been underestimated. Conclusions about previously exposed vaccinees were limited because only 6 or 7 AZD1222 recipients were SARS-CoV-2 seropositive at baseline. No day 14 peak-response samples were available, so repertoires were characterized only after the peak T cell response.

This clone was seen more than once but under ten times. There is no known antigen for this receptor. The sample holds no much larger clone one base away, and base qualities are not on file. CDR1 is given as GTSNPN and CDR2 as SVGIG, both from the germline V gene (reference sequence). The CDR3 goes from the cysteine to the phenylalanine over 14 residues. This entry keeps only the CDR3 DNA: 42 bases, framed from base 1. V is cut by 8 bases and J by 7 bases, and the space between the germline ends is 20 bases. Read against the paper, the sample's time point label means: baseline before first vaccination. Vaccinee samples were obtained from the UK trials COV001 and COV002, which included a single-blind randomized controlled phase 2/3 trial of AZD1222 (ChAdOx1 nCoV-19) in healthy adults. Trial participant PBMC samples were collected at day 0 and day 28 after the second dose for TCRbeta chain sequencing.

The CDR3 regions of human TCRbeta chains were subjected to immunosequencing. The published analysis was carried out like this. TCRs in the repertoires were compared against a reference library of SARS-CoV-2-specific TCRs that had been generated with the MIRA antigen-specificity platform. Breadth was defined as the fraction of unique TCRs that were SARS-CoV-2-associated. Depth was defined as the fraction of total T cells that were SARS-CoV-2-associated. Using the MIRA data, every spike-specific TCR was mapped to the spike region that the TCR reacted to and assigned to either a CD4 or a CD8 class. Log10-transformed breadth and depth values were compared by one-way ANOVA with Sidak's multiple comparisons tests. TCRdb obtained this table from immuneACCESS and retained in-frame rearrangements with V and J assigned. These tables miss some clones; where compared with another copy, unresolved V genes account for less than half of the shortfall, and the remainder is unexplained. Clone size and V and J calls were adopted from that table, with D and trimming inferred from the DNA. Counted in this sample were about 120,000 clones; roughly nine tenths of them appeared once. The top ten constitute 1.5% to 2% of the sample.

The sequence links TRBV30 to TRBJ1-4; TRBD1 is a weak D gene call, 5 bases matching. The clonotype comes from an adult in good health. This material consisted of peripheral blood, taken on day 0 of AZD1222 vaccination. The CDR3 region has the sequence CARSPGGKIEKLFF. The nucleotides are TGTGCCCGCTCACCCGGGGGGAAGATTGAAAAACTGTTTTTT.